These T cell receptor beta chains were read from a single sample in a study of CD8 T cells in Susac syndrome. TCRdb processed the immunoSEQ multiplex PCR reads anew with MiXCR; each CDR3 protein has one entry. The sample carries about 210,000 distinct CDR3 sequences, 94% recorded once. The sequencing sample was made of CD4+ T cells from PBMCs. The receptor set was obtained from a human donor with Susac syndrome. CDR3s include the opening cysteine and the closing phenylalanine or tryptophan. A D gene is named only where the DNA matches it firmly. Rows give clone size only sometimes, using once, few, many, or a class for an expanded clone.

j_call v_call d_call clone_size cdr3_aa cdr3_nt
TRBJ2-3 TRBV20-1 NA NA CSASSRGTTDTQYF TGCAGTGCTAGTTCCCGGGGCACCACAGATACGCAGTATTTT
TRBJ1-1 TRBV12-3/TRBV12-4 NA few CASSPTAVGTEAFF TGTGCCAGCAGCCCCACGGCGGTTGGCACTGAAGCTTTCTTT
TRBJ2-7 TRBV11-3 NA NA CASSPMATTYEQYF TGTGCCAGCAGCCCCATGGCGACGACCTACGAGCAGTACTTC
TRBJ1-2 TRBV29-1 NA NA CSVPEAGHYGYTF TGCAGCGTGCCCGAGGCAGGGCACTATGGCTACACCTTC
TRBJ1-6 TRBV25-1 TRBD1 NA CASSDDRVGNSPLHF TGTGCCAGCAGTGATGACAGGGTGGGGAATTCACCCCTCCACTTT
TRBJ2-3 TRBV20-1 NA NA CSASYGGTDTQYF TGCAGTGCTAGTTACGGGGGCACAGATACGCAGTATTTT
TRBJ2-5 TRBV7-3 NA NA CASSPTRSLETQYF TGTGCCAGCAGCCCTACTCGGAGTCTGGAGACCCAGTACTTC
TRBJ1-5 TRBV27 NA NA CASSFQGGYNQPQHF TGTGCCAGCAGTTTCCAGGGAGGGTACAATCAGCCCCAGCATTTT
TRBJ2-5 TRBV14 NA NA CASSSDGQETQYF TGTGCCAGCAGCTCGGACGGCCAAGAGACCCAGTACTTC
TRBJ2-7 TRBV6-5 NA NA CASSYSSGNPYEQYF TGTGCCAGCAGTTACTCGTCAGGGAATCCCTACGAGCAGTACTTC
TRBJ1-1 TRBV29-1 NA once CSAVPDTANTEAFF TGCAGCGCCGTACCGGACACAGCAAACACTGAAGCTTTCTTT
TRBJ2-1 TRBV7-2 NA NA CASSLGASRQFF TGTGCCAGCAGCTTAGGGGCTAGTCGGCAGTTCTTC
TRBJ2-7 TRBV7-2 TRBD1 NA CASSLGTGFSYEQYF TGTGCCAGCAGCTTGGGGACAGGTTTTTCCTACGAGCAGTACTTC
TRBJ1-4 TRBV29-1 NA NA CSVVGTPPNEKLFF TGCAGCGTTGTTGGTACACCTCCTAATGAAAAACTGTTTTTT
TRBJ1-1 TRBV30 NA NA CAWSNQRGGTEAFF TGTGCCTGGAGTAACCAGCGCGGGGGCACTGAAGCTTTCTTT
TRBJ2-2 TRBV12-3/TRBV12-4 NA NA CASSFSAGELFF TGTGCCAGCAGTTTTTCAGCCGGGGAGCTGTTTTTT
TRBJ1-2 TRBV9 TRBD1 NA CASSPTGFGGYTF TGTGCCAGCAGCCCGACAGGGTTCGGGGGCTACACCTTC
TRBJ1-2 TRBV12-3/TRBV12-4 TRBD1 NA CASSPEGGWLYGYTF TGTGCCAGCAGCCCCGAAGGGGGCTGGCTCTATGGCTACACCTTC
TRBJ2-3 TRBV30 TRBD2 NA CAWSTLTSGGTDTQYF TGTGCCTGGAGTACCCTAACTAGCGGGGGAACAGATACGCAGTATTTT
TRBJ2-7 TRBV6-2/TRBV6-3 NA NA CASSYGVTYEQYF TGTGCCAGCAGTTATGGGGTTACCTACGAGCAGTACTTC
TRBJ2-7 TRBV5-4 TRBD1 NA CASSSGQELYEQYF TGTGCCAGCAGCTCGGGACAGGAATTATACGAGCAGTACTTC
TRBJ1-6 TRBV18 TRBD1 NA CASSDRKDNSPLHF TGTGCCAGCTCGGACAGGAAAGATAATTCACCCCTCCACTTT
TRBJ2-3 TRBV18 TRBD1 NA CASSPGQSGADTQYF TGTGCCAGCTCACCGGGACAGTCGGGCGCAGATACGCAGTATTTT
TRBJ2-1 TRBV6-5 NA once CASTATGYEQFF TGTGCCAGCACCGCCACGGGCTATGAGCAGTTCTTC
TRBJ2-7 TRBV29-1 NA NA CSVTPLGDEQYF TGCAGCGTCACCCCCCTGGGAGACGAGCAGTACTTC
TRBJ1-1 TRBV19 NA NA CASSIRQANTEAFF TGTGCCAGTAGTATCAGGCAGGCGAACACTGAAGCTTTCTTT
TRBJ1-1 TRBV11-2 NA NA CASSLAQMNTEAFF TGTGCCAGCAGCTTAGCCCAGATGAACACTGAAGCTTTCTTT
TRBJ1-1 TRBV4-3 NA once CASGRAMNTEAFF TGCGCCAGCGGAAGAGCCATGAACACTGAAGCTTTCTTT
TRBJ1-5 TRBV2 NA NA CASNEQLVGQPQHF TGTGCCAGCAACGAACAGCTGGTCGGTCAGCCCCAGCATTTT
TRBJ1-1 TRBV12-3/TRBV12-4 NA NA CASTLGDRGTEAFF TGTGCCAGCACCTTGGGGGATAGGGGCACTGAAGCTTTCTTT
TRBJ2-2 TRBV12-3/TRBV12-4 NA NA CASSANTGELFF TGTGCCAGCAGTGCGAACACCGGGGAGCTGTTTTTT
TRBJ2-6 TRBV5-6 NA NA CASSWEISGANVLTF TGTGCCAGCAGTTGGGAGATCTCTGGGGCCAACGTCCTGACTTTC
TRBJ2-7 TRBV3-1 NA NA CASSQNRGYEQYF TGTGCCAGCAGCCAGAATCGGGGATACGAGCAGTACTTC
TRBJ2-5 TRBV6-5 TRBD1 NA CASRPTGGGETQYF TGTGCCAGCAGACCGACAGGGGGCGGCGAGACCCAGTACTTC
TRBJ1-2 TRBV20-1 NA NA CSASGVTNLVQGYTF TGCAGTGCTAGCGGTGTTACAAACCTAGTGCAAGGCTACACCTTC
TRBJ1-1 TRBV29-1 NA NA CSVVGETEAFF TGCAGCGTTGTGGGGGAGACTGAAGCTTTCTTT
TRBJ1-1 TRBV7-2 NA NA CASSLGPRTEAFF TGTGCCAGCAGCTTAGGGCCCCGCACTGAAGCTTTCTTT
TRBJ2-7 TRBV20-1 TRBD2 NA CSARNEAGENYEQYF TGCAGTGCTAGGAACGAAGCGGGGGAGAACTACGAGCAGTACTTC
TRBJ2-5 TRBV5-6 NA NA CASSLYRGTQETQYF TGTGCCAGCAGCTTGTATCGGGGGACCCAAGAGACCCAGTACTTC
TRBJ1-1 TRBV10-3 NA NA CAISESTGGEAFF TGTGCCATCAGTGAGTCTACTGGAGGTGAAGCTTTCTTT
TRBJ2-2 TRBV5-4 NA few CASSLKRNTGELFF TGTGCCAGCAGTTTAAAGAGGAACACCGGGGAGCTGTTTTTT